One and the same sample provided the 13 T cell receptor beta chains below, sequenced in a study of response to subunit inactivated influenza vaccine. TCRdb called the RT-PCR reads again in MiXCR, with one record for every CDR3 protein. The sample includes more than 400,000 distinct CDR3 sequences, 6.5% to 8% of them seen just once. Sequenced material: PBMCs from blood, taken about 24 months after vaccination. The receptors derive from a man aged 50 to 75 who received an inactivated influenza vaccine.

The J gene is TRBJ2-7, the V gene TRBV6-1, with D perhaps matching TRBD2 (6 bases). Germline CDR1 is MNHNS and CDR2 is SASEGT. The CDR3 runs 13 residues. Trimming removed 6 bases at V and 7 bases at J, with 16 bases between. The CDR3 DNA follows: TGTGCCAGCAGCGCGCGACGGGGGAGGGAGCAGTACTTC. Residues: CASSARRGREQYF.

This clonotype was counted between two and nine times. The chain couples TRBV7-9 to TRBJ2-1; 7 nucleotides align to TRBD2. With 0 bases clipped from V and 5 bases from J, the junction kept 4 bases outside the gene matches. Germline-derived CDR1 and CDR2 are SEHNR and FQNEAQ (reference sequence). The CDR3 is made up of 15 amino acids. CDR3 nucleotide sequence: TGTGCCAGCAGCTTAGCGGGAGGGCCCCACAATGAGCAGTTCTTC. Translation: CASSLAGGPHNEQFF.

The CDR3 coding sequence is TGTGCCAGCAGCCCTAGCGTTGATAGCACAGATACGCAGTATTTT. Translation: CASSPSVDSTDTQYF. The chain joins TRBV7-9 to TRBJ2-3, with D maybe TRBD2 (6 bases). Between the trimmed V and J ends, which lost 5 bases and 0 bases, there was a span of 12 bases. This CDR3 is 15 amino acids long. Per the germline V gene, CDR1 is SEHNR and CDR2 is FQNEAQ (reference sequence).

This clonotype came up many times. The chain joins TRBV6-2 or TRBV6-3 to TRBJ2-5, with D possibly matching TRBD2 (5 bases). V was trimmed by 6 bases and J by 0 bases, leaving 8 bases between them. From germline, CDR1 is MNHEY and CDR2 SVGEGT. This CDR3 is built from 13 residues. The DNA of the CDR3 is TGTGCCAGCAGGAGCGGTTACCAAGAGACCCAGTACTTC. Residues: CASRSGYQETQYF.

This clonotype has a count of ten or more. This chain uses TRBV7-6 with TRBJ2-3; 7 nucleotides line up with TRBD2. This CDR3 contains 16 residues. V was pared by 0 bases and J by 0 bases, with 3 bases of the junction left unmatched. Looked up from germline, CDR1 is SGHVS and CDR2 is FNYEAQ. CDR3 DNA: TGTGCCAGCAGCTTAGCGGGGGGGACGAGCACAGATACGCAGTATTTT. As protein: CASSLAGGTSTDTQYF.

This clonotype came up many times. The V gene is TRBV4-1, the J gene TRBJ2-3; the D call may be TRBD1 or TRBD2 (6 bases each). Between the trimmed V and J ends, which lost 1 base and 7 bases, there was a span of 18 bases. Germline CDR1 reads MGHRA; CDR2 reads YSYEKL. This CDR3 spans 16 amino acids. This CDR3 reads CASSQGWEQGGNTQYF. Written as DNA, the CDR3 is TGCGCCAGCAGCCAAGGTTGGGAACAGGGAGGAAATACGCAGTATTTT.

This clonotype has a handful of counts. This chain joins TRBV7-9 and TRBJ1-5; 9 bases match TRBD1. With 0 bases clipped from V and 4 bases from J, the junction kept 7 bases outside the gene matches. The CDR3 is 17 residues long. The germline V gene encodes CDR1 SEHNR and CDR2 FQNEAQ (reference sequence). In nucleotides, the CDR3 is TGTGCCAGCAGCTTAGCACGGACAGGGGTGAGGAATCAGCCCCAGCATTTT. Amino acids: CASSLARTGVRNQPQHF.

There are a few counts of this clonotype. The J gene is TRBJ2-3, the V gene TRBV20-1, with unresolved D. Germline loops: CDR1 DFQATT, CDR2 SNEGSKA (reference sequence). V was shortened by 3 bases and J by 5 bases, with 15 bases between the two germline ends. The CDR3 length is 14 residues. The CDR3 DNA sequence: TGCAGTGCTAGTAGCAGGAGAGGTGAAGATACGCAGTATTTT. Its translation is CSASSRRGEDTQYF.

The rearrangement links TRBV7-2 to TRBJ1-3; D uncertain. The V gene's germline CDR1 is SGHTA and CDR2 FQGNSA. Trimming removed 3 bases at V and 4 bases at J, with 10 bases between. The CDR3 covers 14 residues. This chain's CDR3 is CASSFTRAGNTIYF. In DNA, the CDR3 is TGTGCCAGCAGCTTTACAAGGGCGGGAAACACCATATATTTT.

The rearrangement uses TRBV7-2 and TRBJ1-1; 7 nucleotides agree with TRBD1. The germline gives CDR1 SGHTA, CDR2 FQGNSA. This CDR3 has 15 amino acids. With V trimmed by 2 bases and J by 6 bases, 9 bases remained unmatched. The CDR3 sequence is CASSLTSQGGSEAFF. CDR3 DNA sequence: TGTGCCAGCAGCTTAACCTCCCAGGGGGGGTCTGAAGCTTTCTTT.

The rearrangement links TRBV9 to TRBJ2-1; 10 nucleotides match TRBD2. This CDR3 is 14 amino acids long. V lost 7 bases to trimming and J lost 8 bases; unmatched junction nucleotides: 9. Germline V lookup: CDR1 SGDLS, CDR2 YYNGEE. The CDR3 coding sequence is TGTGCCAGCGCCGGGACTAGCGCCTTCGATGAGCAGTTCTTC. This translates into CASAGTSAFDEQFF.

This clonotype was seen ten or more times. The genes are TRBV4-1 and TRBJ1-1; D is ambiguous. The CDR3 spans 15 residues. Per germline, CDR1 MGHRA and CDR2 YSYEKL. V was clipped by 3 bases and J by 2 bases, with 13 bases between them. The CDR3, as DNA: TGCGCCAGCAGCCACCATCCAAGAGACAACACTGAAGCTTTCTTT. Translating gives CASSHHPRDNTEAFF.

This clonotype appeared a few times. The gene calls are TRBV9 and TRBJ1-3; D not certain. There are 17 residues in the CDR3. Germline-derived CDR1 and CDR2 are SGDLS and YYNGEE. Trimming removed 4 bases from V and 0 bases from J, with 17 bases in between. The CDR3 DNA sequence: TGTGCCAGCAGCCCCCAAGACGACTCCCTCTCTGGAAACACCATATATTTT. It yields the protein CASSPQDDSLSGNTIYF.